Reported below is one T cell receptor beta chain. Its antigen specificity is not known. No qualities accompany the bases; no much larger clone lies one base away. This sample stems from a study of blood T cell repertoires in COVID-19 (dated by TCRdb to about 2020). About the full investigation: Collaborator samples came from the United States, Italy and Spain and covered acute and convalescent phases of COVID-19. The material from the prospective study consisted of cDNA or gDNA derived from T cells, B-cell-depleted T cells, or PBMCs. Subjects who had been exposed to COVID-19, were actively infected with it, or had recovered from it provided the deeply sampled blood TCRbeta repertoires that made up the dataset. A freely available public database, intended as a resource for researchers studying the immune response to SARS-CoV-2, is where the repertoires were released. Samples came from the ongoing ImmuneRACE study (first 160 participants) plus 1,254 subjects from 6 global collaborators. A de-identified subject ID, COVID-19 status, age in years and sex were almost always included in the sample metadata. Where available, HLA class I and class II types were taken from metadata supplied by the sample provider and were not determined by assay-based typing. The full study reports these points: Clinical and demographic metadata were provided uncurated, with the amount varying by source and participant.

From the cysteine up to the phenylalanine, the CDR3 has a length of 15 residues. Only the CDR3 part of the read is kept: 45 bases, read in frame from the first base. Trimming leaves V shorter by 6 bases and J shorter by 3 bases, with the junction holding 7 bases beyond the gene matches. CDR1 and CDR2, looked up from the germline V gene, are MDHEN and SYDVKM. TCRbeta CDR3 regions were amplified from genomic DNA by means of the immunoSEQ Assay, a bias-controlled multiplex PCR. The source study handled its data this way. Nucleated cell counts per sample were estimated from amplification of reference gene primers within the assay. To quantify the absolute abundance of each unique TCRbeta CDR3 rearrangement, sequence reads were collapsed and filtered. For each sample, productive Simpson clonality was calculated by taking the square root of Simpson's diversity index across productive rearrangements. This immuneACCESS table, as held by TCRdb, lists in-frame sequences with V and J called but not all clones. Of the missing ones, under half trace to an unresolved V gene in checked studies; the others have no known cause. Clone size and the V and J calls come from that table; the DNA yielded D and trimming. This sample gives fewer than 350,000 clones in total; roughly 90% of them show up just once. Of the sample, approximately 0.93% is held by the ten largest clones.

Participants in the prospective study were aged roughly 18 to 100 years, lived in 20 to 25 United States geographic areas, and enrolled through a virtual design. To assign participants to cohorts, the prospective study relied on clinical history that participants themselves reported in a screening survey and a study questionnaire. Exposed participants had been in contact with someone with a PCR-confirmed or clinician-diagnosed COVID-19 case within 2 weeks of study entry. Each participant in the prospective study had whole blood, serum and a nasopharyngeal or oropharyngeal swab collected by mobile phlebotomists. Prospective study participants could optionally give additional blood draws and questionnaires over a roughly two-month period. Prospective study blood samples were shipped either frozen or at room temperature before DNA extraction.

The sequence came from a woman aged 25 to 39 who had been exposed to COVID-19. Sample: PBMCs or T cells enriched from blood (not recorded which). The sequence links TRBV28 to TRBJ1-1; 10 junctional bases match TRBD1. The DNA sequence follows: TGTGCCAGCAGCCCCGGGACAGGGGTAGACACTGAAGCTTTCTTT. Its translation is CASSPGTGVDTEAFF.